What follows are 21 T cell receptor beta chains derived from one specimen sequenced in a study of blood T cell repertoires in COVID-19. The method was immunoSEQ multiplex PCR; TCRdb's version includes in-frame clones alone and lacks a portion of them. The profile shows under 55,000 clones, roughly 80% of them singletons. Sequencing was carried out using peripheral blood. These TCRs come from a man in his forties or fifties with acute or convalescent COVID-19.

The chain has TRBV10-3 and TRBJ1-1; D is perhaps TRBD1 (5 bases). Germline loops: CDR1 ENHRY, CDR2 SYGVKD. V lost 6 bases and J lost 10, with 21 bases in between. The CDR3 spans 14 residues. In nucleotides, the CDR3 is TGTGCCATCAGGCCCAGGGTCCTTCTCACCCCAGCTTTCTTT. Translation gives CAIRPRVLLTPAFF.

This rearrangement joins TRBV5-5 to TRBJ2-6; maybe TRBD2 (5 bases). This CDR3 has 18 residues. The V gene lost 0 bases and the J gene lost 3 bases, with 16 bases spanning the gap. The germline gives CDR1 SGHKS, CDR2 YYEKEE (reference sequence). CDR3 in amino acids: CASSLDGERAFGANVLTF. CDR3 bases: TGTGCCAGCAGCTTGGACGGGGAAAGAGCCTTTGGGGCCAACGTCCTGACTTTC.

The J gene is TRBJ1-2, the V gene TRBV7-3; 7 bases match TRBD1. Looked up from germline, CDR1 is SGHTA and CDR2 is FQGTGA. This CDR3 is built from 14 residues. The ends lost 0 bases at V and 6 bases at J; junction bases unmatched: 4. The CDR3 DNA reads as TGTGCCAGCAGCTTAACGGTAACAGGGGATGGCTACACCTTC. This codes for CASSLTVTGDGYTF.

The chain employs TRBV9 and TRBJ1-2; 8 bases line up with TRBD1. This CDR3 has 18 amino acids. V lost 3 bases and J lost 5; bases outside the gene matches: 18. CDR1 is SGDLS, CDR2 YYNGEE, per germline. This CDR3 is CASSASAKSGGAGYGYTF. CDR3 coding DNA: TGTGCCAGCAGCGCCTCAGCGAAGTCAGGGGGCGCTGGGTATGGCTACACCTTC.

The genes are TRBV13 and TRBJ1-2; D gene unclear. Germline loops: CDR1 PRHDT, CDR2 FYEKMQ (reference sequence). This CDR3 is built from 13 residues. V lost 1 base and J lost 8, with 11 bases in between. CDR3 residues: CASSLAVSGGYTF. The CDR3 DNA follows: TGTGCCAGCAGCTTAGCGGTTAGCGGAGGCTACACCTTC.

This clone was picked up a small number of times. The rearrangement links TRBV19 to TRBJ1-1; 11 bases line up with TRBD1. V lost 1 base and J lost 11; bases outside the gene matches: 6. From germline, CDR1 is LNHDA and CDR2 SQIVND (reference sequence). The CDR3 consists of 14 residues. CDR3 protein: CASSIGKDRGHAFF. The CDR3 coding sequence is TGTGCCAGTAGTATAGGAAAGGACAGGGGGCACGCTTTCTTT.

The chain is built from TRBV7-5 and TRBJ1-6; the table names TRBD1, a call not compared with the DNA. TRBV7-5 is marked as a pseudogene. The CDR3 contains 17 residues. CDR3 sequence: CARSFPLQGEHNSPLHF. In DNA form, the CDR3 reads TGTGCCAGAAGCTTCCCCCTCCAGGGCGAACATAATTCACCCCTCCACTTT.

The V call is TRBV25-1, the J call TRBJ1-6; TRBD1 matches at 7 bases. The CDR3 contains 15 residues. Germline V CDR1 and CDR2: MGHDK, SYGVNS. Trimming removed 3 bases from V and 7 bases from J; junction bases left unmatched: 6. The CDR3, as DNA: TGTGCCAGCAGTGACCGACAGGGCTGGAATTCACCCCTCCACTTT. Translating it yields CASSDRQGWNSPLHF.

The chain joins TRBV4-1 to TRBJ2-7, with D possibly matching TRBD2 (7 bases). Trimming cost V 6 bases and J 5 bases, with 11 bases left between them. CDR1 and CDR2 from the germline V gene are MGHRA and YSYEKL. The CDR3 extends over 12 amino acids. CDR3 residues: CASSSGGHEQYF. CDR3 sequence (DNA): TGCGCCAGCAGTTCGGGGGGCCACGAGCAGTACTTC.

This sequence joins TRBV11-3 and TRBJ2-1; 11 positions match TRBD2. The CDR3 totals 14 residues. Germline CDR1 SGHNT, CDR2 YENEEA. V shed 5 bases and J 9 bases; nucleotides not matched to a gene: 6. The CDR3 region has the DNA TGTGCCAGCAGCCGAACTAGCGGGAGTGGTGAGCAGTTCTTC. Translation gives CASSRTSGSGEQFF.

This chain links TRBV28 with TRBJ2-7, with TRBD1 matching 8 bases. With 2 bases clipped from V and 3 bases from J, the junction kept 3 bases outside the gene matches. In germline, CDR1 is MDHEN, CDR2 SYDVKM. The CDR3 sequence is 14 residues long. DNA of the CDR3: TGTGCCAGCAGTTTACCCGACAGGGGCTACGAGCAGTACTTC. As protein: CASSLPDRGYEQYF.

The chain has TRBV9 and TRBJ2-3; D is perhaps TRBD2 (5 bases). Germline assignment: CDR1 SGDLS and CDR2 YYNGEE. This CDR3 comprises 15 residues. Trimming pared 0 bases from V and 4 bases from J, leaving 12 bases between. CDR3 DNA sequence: TGTGCCAGCAGCGTAGCTAGCTACACCGCAGATACGCAGTATTTT. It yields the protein CASSVASYTADTQYF.

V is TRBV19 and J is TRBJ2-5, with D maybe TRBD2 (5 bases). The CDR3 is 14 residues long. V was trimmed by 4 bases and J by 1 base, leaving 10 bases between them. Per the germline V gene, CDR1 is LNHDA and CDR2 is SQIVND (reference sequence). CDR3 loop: CASSKRRVQETQYF. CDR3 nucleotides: TGTGCCAGTAGTAAACGGCGGGTCCAAGAGACCCAGTACTTC.

The CDR3: CASGLSGTSRSPDTQYF. The DNA for the CDR3 is TGTGCTAGTGGTTTGAGCGGGACATCGAGATCCCCAGATACGCAGTATTTT. The gene calls are TRBV12-5 and TRBJ2-3, with D maybe TRBD2 (7 bases). The CDR3 spans 17 residues. Trimming pared 2 bases from V and 4 bases from J, leaving 19 bases between. In germline, CDR1 is LGHNT, CDR2 FRNRAP. The variable domain in full, completed from reference TRBV12-5 and TRBJ2-3, reads DARVTQTPRHKVTEMGQEVTMRCQPILGHNTVFWYRQTMMQGLELLAYFRNRAPLDDSGMPKDRFSAEMPDATLATLKIQPSEPRDSAVYFCASGLSGTSRSPDTQYFGPGTRLTVL.

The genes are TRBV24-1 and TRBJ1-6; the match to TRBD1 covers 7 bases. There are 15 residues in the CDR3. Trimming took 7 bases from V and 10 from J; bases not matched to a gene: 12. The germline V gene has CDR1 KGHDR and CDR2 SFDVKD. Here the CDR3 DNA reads TGTGCCACCAGAGGGACAGAGGGAGTAGGGTCACCCCTCCACTTT. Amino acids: CATRGTEGVGSPLHF.

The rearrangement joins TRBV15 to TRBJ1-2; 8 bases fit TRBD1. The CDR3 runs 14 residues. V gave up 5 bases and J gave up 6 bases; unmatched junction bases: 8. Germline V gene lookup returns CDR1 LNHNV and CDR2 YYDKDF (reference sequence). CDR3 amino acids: CATSDLDRDNGYTF. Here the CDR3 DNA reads TGTGCCACCAGCGACCTGGACAGGGACAATGGCTACACCTTC.

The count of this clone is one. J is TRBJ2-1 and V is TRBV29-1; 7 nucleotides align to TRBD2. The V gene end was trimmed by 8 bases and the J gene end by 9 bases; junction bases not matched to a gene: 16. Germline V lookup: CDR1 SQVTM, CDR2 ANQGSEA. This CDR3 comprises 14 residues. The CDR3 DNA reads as TGCAGCATCCTTTTGACTAGCAATATAGGTGAGCAGTTCTTC. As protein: CSILLTSNIGEQFF.

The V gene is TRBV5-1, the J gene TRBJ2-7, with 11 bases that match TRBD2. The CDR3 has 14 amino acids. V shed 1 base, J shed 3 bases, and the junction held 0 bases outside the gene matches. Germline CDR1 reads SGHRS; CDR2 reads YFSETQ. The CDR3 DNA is TGCGCCAGCAGCTTGACTAGCGGGAGCTACGAGCAGTACTTC. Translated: CASSLTSGSYEQYF.

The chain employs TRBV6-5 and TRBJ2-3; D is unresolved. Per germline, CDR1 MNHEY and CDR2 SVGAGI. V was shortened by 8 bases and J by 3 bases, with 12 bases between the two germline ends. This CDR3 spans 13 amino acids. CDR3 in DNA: TGTGCCAGCTTCCATAGCTTTACAGATACGCAGTATTTT. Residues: CASFHSFTDTQYF.

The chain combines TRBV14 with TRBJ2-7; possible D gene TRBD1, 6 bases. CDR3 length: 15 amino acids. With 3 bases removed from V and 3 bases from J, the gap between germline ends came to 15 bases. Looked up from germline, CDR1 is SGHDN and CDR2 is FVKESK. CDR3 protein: CASSHISGTYYEQYF. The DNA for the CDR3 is TGTGCCAGCAGCCACATCTCCGGGACATACTACGAGCAGTACTTC.

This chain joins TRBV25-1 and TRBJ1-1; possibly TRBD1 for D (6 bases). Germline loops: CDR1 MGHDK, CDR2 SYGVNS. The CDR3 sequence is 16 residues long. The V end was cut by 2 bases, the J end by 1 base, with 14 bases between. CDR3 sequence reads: CASSERGGSGNTEAFF. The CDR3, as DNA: TGTGCCAGCAGTGAAAGGGGGGGCAGTGGGAACACTGAAGCTTTCTTT. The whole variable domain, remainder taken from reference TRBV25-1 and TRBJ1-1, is EADIYQTPRYLVIGTGKKITLECSQTMGHDKMYWYQQDPGMELHLIHYSYGVNSTEKGDLSSESTVSRIRTEHFPLTLESARPSHTSQYLCASSERGGSGNTEAFFGQGTRLTVV.